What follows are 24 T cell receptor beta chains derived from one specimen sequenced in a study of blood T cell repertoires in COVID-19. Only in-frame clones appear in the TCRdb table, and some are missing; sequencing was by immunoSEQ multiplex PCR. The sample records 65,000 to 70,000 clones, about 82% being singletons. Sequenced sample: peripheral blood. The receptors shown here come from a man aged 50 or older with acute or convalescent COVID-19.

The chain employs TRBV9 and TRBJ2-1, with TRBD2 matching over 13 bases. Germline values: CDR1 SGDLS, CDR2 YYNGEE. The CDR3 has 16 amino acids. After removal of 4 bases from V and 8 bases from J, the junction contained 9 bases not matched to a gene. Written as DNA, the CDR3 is TGTGCCAGCAGCCCTCGGACTAGCGGGAGAGTCGATGAGCAGTTCTTC. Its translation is CASSPRTSGRVDEQFF.

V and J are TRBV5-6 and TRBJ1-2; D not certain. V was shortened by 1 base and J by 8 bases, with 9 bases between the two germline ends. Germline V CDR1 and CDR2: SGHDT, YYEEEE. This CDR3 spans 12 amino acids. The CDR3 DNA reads TGTGCCAGCAGCTTGACTCGAGGCGGCTACACCTTC. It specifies CASSLTRGGYTF.

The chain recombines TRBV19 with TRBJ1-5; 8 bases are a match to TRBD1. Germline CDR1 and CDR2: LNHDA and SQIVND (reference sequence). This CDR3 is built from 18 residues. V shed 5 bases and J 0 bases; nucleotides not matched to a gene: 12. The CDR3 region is CASSEGQGSFLSNQPQHF. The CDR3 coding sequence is TGTGCCAGTAGTGAAGGACAGGGATCCTTTCTTAGCAATCAGCCCCAGCATTTT. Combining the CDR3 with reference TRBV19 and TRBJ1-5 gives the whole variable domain DGGITQSPKYLFRKEGQNVTLSCEQNLNHDAMYWYRQDPGQGLRLIYYSQIVNDFQKGDIAEGYSVSREKKESFPLTVTSAQKNPTAFYLCASSEGQGSFLSNQPQHFGDGTRLSIL.

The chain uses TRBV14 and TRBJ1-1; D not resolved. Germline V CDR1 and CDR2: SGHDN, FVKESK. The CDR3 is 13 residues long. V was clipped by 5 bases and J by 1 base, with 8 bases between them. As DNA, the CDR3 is TGTGCCAGCAGCTTCGGGAAGAACACTGAAGCTTTCTTT. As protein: CASSFGKNTEAFF.

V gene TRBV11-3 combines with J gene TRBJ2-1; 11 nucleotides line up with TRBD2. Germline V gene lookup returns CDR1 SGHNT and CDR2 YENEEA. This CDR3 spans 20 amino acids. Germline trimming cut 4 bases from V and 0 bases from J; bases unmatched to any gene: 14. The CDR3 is CASSSGDTSGGGSSYNEQFF. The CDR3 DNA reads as TGTGCCAGCAGCTCCGGTGATACTAGCGGGGGTGGTAGCTCCTACAATGAGCAGTTCTTC.

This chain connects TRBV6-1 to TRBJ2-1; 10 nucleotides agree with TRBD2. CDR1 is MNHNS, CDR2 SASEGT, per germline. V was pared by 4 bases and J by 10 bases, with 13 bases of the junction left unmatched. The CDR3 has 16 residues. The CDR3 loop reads CASSASIAGGSGEQFF. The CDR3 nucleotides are TGTGCCAGCAGTGCTTCAATAGCGGGGGGTTCAGGGGAGCAGTTCTTC.

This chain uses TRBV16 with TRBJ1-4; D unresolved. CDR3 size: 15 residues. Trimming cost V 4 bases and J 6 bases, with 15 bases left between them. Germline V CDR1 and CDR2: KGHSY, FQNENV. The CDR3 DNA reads TGTGCCAGCAGCCGTTCGGGGTCAGGTTATGAAAAACTGTTTTTT. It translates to CASSRSGSGYEKLFF.

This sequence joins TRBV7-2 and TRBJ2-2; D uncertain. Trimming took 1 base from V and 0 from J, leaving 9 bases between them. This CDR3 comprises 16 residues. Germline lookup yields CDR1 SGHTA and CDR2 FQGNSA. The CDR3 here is CASSLVASSNTGELFF. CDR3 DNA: TGTGCCAGCAGCTTAGTTGCGTCGTCGAACACCGGGGAGCTGTTTTTT.

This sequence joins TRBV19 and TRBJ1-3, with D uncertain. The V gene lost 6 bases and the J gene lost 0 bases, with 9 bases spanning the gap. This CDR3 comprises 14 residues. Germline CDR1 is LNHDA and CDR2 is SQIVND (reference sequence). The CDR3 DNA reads TGTGCCAGTAGCCCAGGCGACTCTGGAAACACCATATATTTT. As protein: CASSPGDSGNTIYF.

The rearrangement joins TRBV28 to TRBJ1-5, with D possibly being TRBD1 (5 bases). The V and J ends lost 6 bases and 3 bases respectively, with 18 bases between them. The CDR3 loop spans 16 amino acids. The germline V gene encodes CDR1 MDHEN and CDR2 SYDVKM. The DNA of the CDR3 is TGTGCCAGCAGCATTGGGGGGGTGAGAGTCAATCAGCCCCAGCATTTT. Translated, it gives CASSIGGVRVNQPQHF. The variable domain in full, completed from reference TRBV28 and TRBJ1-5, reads DVKVTQSSRYLVKRTGEKVFLECVQDMDHENMFWYRQDPGLGLRLIYFSYDVKMKEKGDIPEGYSVSREKKERFSLILESASTNQTSMYLCASSIGGVRVNQPQHFGDGTRLSIL.

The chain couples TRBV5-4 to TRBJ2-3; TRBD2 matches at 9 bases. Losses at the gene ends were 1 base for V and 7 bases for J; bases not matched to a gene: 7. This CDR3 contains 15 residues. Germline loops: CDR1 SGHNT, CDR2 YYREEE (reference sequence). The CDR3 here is CASSLKAGGRNTQYF. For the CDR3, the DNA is TGTGCCAGCAGCTTGAAAGCGGGGGGCAGGAATACGCAGTATTTT.

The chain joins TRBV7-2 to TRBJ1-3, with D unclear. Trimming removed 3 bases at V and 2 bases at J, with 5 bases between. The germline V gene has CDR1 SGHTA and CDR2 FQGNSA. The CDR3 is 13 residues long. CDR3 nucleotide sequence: TGTGCCAGCAGCTTTGGCCCTGGAAACACCATATATTTT. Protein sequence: CASSFGPGNTIYF.

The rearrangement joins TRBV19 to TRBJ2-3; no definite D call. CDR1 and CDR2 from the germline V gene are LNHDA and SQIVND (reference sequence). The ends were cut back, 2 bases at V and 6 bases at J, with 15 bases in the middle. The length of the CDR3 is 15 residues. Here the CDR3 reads CASSIRVVARDTQYF. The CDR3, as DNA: TGTGCCAGTAGTATACGGGTGGTCGCACGGGATACGCAGTATTTT.

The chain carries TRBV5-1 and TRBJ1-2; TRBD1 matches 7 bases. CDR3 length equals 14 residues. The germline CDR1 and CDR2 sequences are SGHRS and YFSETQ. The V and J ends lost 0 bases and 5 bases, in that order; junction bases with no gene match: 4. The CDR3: CASSLGQGPYGYTF. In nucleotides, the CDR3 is TGCGCCAGCAGCTTGGGACAGGGACCGTATGGCTACACCTTC. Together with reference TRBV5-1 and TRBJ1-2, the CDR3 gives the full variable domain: KAGVTQTPRYLIKTRGQQVTLSCSPISGHRSVSWYQQTPGQGLQFLFEYFSETQRNKGNFPGRFSGRQFSNSRSEMNVSTLELGDSALYLCASSLGQGPYGYTFGSGTRLTVV.

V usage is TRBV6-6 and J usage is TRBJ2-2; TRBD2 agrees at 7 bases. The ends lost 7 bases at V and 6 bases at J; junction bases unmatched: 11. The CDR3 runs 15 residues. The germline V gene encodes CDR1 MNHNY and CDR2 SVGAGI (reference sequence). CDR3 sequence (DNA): TGTGCCAGCACCGGGGAGGGGTGGTATGCCGGGGAGCTGTTTTTT. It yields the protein CASTGEGWYAGELFF.

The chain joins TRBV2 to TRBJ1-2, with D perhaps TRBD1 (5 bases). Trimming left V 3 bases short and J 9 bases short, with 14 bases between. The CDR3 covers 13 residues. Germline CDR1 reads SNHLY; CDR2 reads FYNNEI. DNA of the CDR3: TGTGCCAGCAGTGATACCCCAGCAGGGAGCTACACCTTC. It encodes CASSDTPAGSYTF.

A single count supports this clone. This chain's CDR3 is CASSLTNYGYTF. The CDR3 region has the DNA TGTGCCAGCAGCCTAACCAACTATGGCTACACCTTC. The gene calls are TRBV5-6 and TRBJ1-2, with D unclear. V lost 4 bases to trimming and J lost 2 bases, with 6 bases between them. The CDR3 covers 12 residues. The germline V gene has CDR1 SGHDT and CDR2 YYEEEE.

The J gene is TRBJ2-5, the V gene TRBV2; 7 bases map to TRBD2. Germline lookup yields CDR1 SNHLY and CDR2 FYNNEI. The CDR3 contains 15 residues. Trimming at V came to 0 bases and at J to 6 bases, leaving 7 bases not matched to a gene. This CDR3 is CASSEARGGRKTQYF. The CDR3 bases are TGTGCCAGCAGTGAAGCGCGCGGGGGTCGGAAGACCCAGTACTTC.

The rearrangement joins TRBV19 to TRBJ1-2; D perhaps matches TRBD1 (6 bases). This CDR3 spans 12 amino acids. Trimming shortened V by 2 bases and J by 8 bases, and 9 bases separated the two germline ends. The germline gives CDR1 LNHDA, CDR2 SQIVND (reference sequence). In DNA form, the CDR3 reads TGTGCCAGTAGTATAACGGGGGGCGGCTACACCTTC. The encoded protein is CASSITGGGYTF.

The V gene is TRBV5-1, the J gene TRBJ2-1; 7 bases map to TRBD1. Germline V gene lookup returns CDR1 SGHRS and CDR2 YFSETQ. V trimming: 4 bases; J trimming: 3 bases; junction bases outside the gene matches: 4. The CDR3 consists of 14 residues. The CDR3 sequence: CASSEGQLYNEQFF. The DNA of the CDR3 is TGCGCCAGCAGCGAGGGACAGCTCTACAATGAGCAGTTCTTC.

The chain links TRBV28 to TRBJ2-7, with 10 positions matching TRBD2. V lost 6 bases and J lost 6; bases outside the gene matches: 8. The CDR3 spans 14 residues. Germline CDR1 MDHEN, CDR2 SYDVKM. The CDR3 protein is CASRPSGRGSEQYF. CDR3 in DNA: TGTGCCAGCAGACCTAGCGGGAGAGGCTCCGAGCAGTACTTC.

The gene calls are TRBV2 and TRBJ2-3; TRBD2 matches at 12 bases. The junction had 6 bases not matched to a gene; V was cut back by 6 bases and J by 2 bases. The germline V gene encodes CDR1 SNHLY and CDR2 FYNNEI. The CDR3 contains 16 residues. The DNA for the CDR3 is TGTGCCAGCAGCGCCGGACTAGCGGGAACCACAGATACGCAGTATTTT. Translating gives CASSAGLAGTTDTQYF.

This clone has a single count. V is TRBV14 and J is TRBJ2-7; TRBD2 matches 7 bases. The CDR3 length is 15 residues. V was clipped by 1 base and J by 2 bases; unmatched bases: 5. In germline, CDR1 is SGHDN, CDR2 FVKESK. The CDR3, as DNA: TGTGCCAGCAGCCAAGTAGCGGGCAGTCCCTACGAGCAGTACTTC. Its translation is CASSQVAGSPYEQYF.

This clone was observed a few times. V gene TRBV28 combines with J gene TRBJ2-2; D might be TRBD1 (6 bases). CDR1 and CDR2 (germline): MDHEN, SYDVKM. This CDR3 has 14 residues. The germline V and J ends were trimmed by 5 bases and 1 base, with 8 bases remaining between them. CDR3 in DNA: TGTGCCAGCAGTCGAGGGGGGAACACCGGGGAGCTGTTTTTT. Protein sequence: CASSRGGNTGELFF.